Listed below are T cell receptor beta chains from one sample, sequenced in a study of PD-1 blockade in classical Hodgkin lymphoma. Some clones are missing from TCRdb's copy, which holds only in-frame ones; the method was immunoSEQ multiplex PCR. The sample carries about 17,000 clones, 87% recorded once. The sequencing sample was made of peripheral blood mononuclear cells (PBMCs). These receptor sequences come from a human donor with classical Hodgkin lymphoma. CDR3s include the opening cysteine and the closing phenylalanine or tryptophan. A D gene is named only where the DNA matches it firmly. Size values are once, few and many counts, or a class for expanded clones, and some rows have none.

D gene	V gene	clone size	J gene	CDR3 protein	CDR3 DNA
TRBD2	TRBV6-5	NA	TRBJ2-5	CASRPDPGGTQYF	TGTGCCAGCAGACCCGATCCGGGGGGGACCCAGTACTTC
NA	TRBV19	NA	TRBJ2-6	CASSIVESVLTF	TGTGCCAGTAGTATAGTCGAATCTGTCCTGACTTTC
NA	TRBV14	NA	TRBJ1-1	CASSQDGRGEAFF	TGTGCCAGCAGCCAAGATGGGAGGGGGGAAGCTTTCTTT
NA	TRBV9	NA	TRBJ1-2	CASSPGEENYGYTF	TGTGCCAGCAGCCCCGGCGAGGAAAACTATGGCTACACCTTC
NA	TRBV19	NA	TRBJ1-3	CASRDPESGNTIYF	TGTGCCAGCCGGGACCCTGAATCTGGAAACACCATATATTTT
NA	TRBV5-1	NA	TRBJ2-5	CASSAGYGVQETQYF	TGCGCCAGCAGCGCGGGGTACGGGGTTCAAGAGACCCAGTACTTC
NA	TRBV28	NA	TRBJ2-3	CASSSSRTQYF	TGTGCCAGCAGTTCTAGCAGGACGCAGTATTTT
NA	TRBV2	NA	TRBJ2-1	CASRSTAYNEQFF	TGTGCCAGCAGATCGACGGCGTACAATGAGCAGTTCTTC
NA	TRBV2	NA	TRBJ2-7	CASSEYGDAYEQYF	TGTGCCAGCAGTGAGTACGGGGATGCCTACGAGCAGTACTTC
TRBD2	TRBV7-2	NA	TRBJ2-7	CASSPTSGRAGEQYF	TGTGCCAGCAGCCCGACTAGCGGGAGGGCAGGGGAGCAGTACTTC
NA	TRBV27	once	TRBJ2-7	CASKLAGTALRGEQYF	TGTGCCAGCAAACTAGCAGGGACAGCCCTTCGCGGAGAGCAGTACTTC
TRBD1	TRBV25-1	NA	TRBJ1-1	CASSQGAGTEAFF	TGTGCCAGCAGTCAGGGGGCGGGCACTGAAGCTTTCTTT
NA	TRBV7-2	NA	TRBJ2-7	CASSLGPNYEQYF	TGTGCCAGCAGCTTAGGGCCTAACTACGAGCAGTACTTC
NA	TRBV27	NA	TRBJ2-3	CASSLMGEITDTQYF	TGTGCCAGCAGTTTAATGGGGGAGATCACAGATACGCAGTATTTT
NA	TRBV5-4	NA	TRBJ1-1	CASRFGRGTPTEAFF	TGTGCCAGCAGATTTGGACGTGGGACGCCAACTGAAGCTTTCTTT
NA	TRBV30	NA	TRBJ1-5	CAWSPPGLPGGQPQHF	TGTGCCTGGAGTCCGCCCGGGCTGCCGGGCGGTCAGCCCCAGCATTTT
NA	TRBV6-1	NA	TRBJ1-2	CASSELPGASGYTF	TGTGCCAGCAGTGAACTTCCGGGGGCATCTGGCTACACCTTC
NA	TRBV5-6	NA	TRBJ2-6	CASSFSHAVSGANVLTF	TGTGCCAGCAGCTTTTCCCACGCCGTCTCTGGGGCCAACGTCCTGACTTTC
NA	TRBV7-8	few	TRBJ2-2	CASSLEYTGELFF	TGTGCCAGCAGCTTAGAATACACCGGGGAGCTGTTTTTT
NA	TRBV11-2	NA	TRBJ1-5	CASSLAGGQPQHF	TGTGCCAGCAGCTTAGCAGGAGGGCAGCCCCAGCATTTT
NA	TRBV10-2	NA	TRBJ2-3	CASSALNTDTQYF	TGCGCCAGCAGTGCTTTAAATACAGATACGCAGTATTTT
NA	TRBV5-1	NA	TRBJ1-4	CASSIPGPNEKLFF	TGCGCCAGCAGTATTCCGGGACCCAATGAAAAACTGTTTTTT
TRBD1	TRBV10-3	NA	TRBJ2-7	CAIRGDRVYEQYF	TGTGCCATCAGGGGGGACAGGGTCTACGAGCAGTACTTC
TRBD1	TRBV28	few	TRBJ1-5	CASSVTGGGQPQHF	TGTGCCAGCAGTGTTACAGGGGGAGGACAGCCCCAGCATTTT
NA	TRBV7-2	NA	TRBJ1-4	CASRPNRVTNEKLFF	TGTGCCAGCAGACCTAACAGGGTGACTAATGAAAAACTGTTTTTT
TRBD2	TRBV7-2	once	TRBJ2-1	CASSWGSLAGVGDEQFF	TGTGCCAGCAGCTGGGGGTCTTTAGCGGGAGTCGGGGATGAGCAGTTCTTC
NA	TRBV7-7	NA	TRBJ2-2	CASSPDRKTGELFF	TGTGCCAGCAGCCCCGACAGGAAAACCGGGGAGCTGTTTTTT
TRBD2	TRBV4-3	medium-sized	TRBJ2-3	CASSHLAGESDTQYF	TGCGCCAGCAGCCATTTAGCGGGAGAGTCAGATACGCAGTATTTT
NA	TRBV12-1	NA	TRBJ2-1	CASSFAGSQGPGRLPRVHEQFF	TGTGCCAGCAGCTTTGCGGGCTCCCAGGGTCCGGGGAGACTCCCCCGGGTACATGAGCAGTTCTTC
NA	TRBV7-2	once	TRBJ2-3	CASSLGQTTDTQYF	TGTGCCAGCAGCTTAGGACAGACCACAGATACGCAGTATTTT
NA	TRBV19	NA	TRBJ1-2	CASSIRGLGKANYGYTF	TGTGCCAGTAGTATCCGTGGCCTGGGGAAGGCTAACTATGGCTACACCTTC
NA	TRBV19	NA	TRBJ1-5	CASSSRPAYSNQPQHF	TGTGCCAGTAGTAGTCGTCCGGCCTATAGCAATCAGCCCCAGCATTTT
TRBD1	TRBV11-2	NA	TRBJ1-2	CASSRDRGNYGYTF	TGTGCCAGCAGCCGGGACAGGGGAAACTATGGCTACACCTTC
NA	TRBV19	NA	TRBJ2-1	CASRARGVYNEQFF	TGTGCCAGTAGAGCGAGAGGGGTGTACAATGAGCAGTTCTTC
NA	TRBV7-6	NA	TRBJ2-2	CASSGRDKARDTGELFF	TGTGCCAGCAGCGGCCGGGACAAAGCACGCGACACCGGGGAGCTGTTTTTT
NA	TRBV19	NA	TRBJ2-7	CASSIGGRAVYEQYF	TGTGCCAGTAGTATAGGAGGCAGGGCGGTCTACGAGCAGTACTTC
NA	TRBV6-1	NA	TRBJ2-5	CASSEESRDRETQYF	TGTGCCAGCAGTGAAGAGAGCAGAGATCGTGAGACCCAGTACTTC
NA	TRBV27	NA	TRBJ1-1	CASRAKVNTEAFF	TGTGCCAGCAGGGCTAAAGTGAACACTGAAGCTTTCTTT
NA	TRBV19	NA	TRBJ2-7	CASSINRPPYEQYF	TGTGCCAGTAGTATTAATAGGCCTCCCTACGAGCAGTACTTC
NA	TRBV19	few	TRBJ1-1	CASSSGQTHTEAFF	TGTGCCAGTAGTTCCGGACAGACTCACACTGAAGCTTTCTTT
TRBD1	TRBV10-3	NA	TRBJ2-1	CAIREDRGFYNEQFF	TGTGCCATCAGAGAAGACAGGGGTTTTTACAATGAGCAGTTCTTC
NA	TRBV30	NA	TRBJ1-2	CAWSLFTYGYTF	TGTGCCTGGAGTCTCTTTACCTATGGCTACACCTTC
TRBD1	TRBV27	NA	TRBJ2-3	CASSQTGIITDTQYF	TGTGCCAGCAGTCAGACAGGGATTATCACAGATACGCAGTATTTT
TRBD2	TRBV5-4	NA	TRBJ2-3	CASSLAGAGVRRDTQYF	TGTGCCAGCAGCTTGGCCGGGGCGGGAGTGCGTCGAGATACGCAGTATTTT
TRBD1	TRBV4-2	once	TRBJ2-7	CASSPPGQGAKQYF	TGTGCCAGCAGCCCGCCCGGACAGGGGGCGAAGCAGTACTTC
NA	TRBV10-1	NA	TRBJ2-2	CASSESRKAGELFF	TGCGCCAGCAGTGAGTCAAGGAAGGCCGGGGAGCTGTTTTTT
NA	TRBV6-5	once	TRBJ1-2	CASSYSLEPGGYTF	TGTGCCAGCAGTTACTCCTTAGAACCGGGTGGCTACACCTTC
TRBD1	TRBV4-3	NA	TRBJ2-2	CASSQEGQGTGELFF	TGCGCCAGCAGCCAAGAGGGACAGGGAACCGGGGAGCTGTTTTTT
TRBD1	TRBV28	NA	TRBJ1-2	CASSLETGGDYGYTF	TGTGCCAGCAGTTTAGAGACAGGGGGCGACTATGGCTACACCTTC
TRBD1	TRBV30	NA	TRBJ2-3	CAWSKGQGTTDTQYF	TGTGCCTGGAGTAAGGGACAGGGGACCACAGATACGCAGTATTTT
TRBD1	TRBV5-1	NA	TRBJ2-1	CASSRDRVPYNEQFF	TGCGCCAGCAGCCGGGACAGGGTCCCCTACAATGAGCAGTTCTTC
TRBD2	TRBV10-1	NA	TRBJ2-2	CANSGTSGRRHHGELFF	TGCGCCAACTCCGGGACTAGCGGGAGAAGGCACCACGGGGAGCTGTTTTTT
NA	TRBV30	NA	TRBJ2-6	CAWKPGVVSSGANVLTF	TGTGCCTGGAAGCCCGGGGTTGTAAGCTCTGGGGCCAACGTCCTGACTTTC
NA	TRBV5-1	few	TRBJ2-3	CASNRQDRTDTQYF	TGCGCCAGCAACCGACAGGACCGCACAGATACGCAGTATTTT